These T cell receptor beta chains were read from a single sample in a study of blood T cell repertoires in COVID-19. The assay was immunoSEQ multiplex PCR, and TCRdb's table has in-frame clones only and misses some. Among 70,000 or so clones, over 80% were seen once, and the ten largest hold roughly 2.5%. The sample was peripheral blood. The receptors come from a man older than 75 with active or convalescent COVID-19. The CDR3 runs from the conserved cysteine through the conserved F or W. The D gene is left open where the match is weak. Clone size is given for some rows only: seen once, a few or many times, or a class if the clone is expanded.

>TRBV27|TRBJ1-1|once|NA
CASKVWGAMEAFF
TGTGCCAGCAAGGTGTGGGGAGCTATGGAAGCTTTCTTT
>TRBV11-3|TRBJ2-3|NA|NA
CASSLGTDTTDTQYF
TGTGCCAGCAGCTTAGGGACAGATACTACAGATACACAGTATTTT
>TRBV6-2/TRBV6-3|TRBJ2-7|few|NA
CASSNTKYEQYF
TGTGCCAGCAGCAATACTAAATACGAGCAGTACTTC
>TRBV19|TRBJ2-1|NA|TRBD1
CASSISGQGAHNEQFF
TGTGCCAGTAGTATTAGTGGACAGGGGGCCCACAATGAGCAGTTCTTC
>TRBV4-2|TRBJ1-1|NA|NA
CASSHPGEGNTEAFF
TGTGCCAGCAGCCACCCAGGGGAAGGGAACACTGAAGCTTTCTTT
>TRBV5-5|TRBJ2-2|once|TRBD1
CASSFGTGGWNTGELFF
TGTGCCAGCAGCTTCGGGACAGGGGGTTGGAACACCGGGGAGCTGTTTTTT
>TRBV6-2/TRBV6-3|TRBJ2-1|NA|NA
CASSQVGRRVRNEQFF
TGTGCCAGCAGCCAAGTGGGTAGACGGGTAAGGAATGAGCAGTTCTTC
>TRBV6-1|TRBJ2-7|NA|NA
CASSELGREVEQYF
TGTGCCAGCAGTGAATTGGGCAGGGAGGTCGAGCAGTACTTC
>TRBV10-1|TRBJ2-5|NA|NA
CASSESGAQETQYF
TGCGCCAGCAGTGAGTCTGGGGCCCAAGAGACCCAGTACTTC
>TRBV5-6|TRBJ2-1|NA|NA
CASSLLAGNEQFF
TGTGCCAGCAGCTTACTAGCTGGGAATGAGCAGTTCTTC
>TRBV5-1|TRBJ2-7|NA|TRBD2
CASSRSGASYEQYF
TGCGCCAGCAGCCGTAGCGGGGCAAGCTACGAGCAGTACTTC
>TRBV18|TRBJ2-1|NA|TRBD1
CASSPQGANEQFF
TGTGCCAGCTCACCACAGGGGGCAAATGAGCAGTTCTTC
>TRBV4-1|TRBJ2-1|few|NA
CASSQAWDNYNEQFF
TGCGCCAGCAGCCAAGCCTGGGACAACTACAATGAGCAGTTCTTC
>TRBV28|TRBJ1-1|NA|TRBD1
CASSFAGTGTTEAFF
TGTGCCAGCAGTTTCGCTGGGACAGGGACCACTGAAGCTTTCTTT
>TRBV2|TRBJ1-5|NA|NA
CASSGQVSNQPQHF
TGTGCCAGCAGTGGTCAGGTGAGCAATCAGCCCCAGCATTTT
>TRBV5-5|TRBJ2-1|NA|NA
CASTRRTDYNEQFF
TGTGCCAGCACCCGCCGGACAGACTACAATGAGCAGTTCTTC
>TRBV10-3|TRBJ2-1|NA|NA
CAISGQEYNEQFF
TGTGCCATCAGTGGACAGGAGTACAATGAGCAGTTCTTC
>TRBV14|TRBJ2-3|NA|TRBD1
CASSPGQGARGTDTQYF
TGTGCCAGCAGCCCCGGACAGGGGGCGCGGGGCACAGATACGCAGTATTTT
>TRBV30|TRBJ2-5|NA|NA
CAWSVRGTETQYF
TGTGCCTGGAGTGTACGGGGGACGGAGACCCAGTACTTC
>TRBV5-1|TRBJ2-2|NA|NA
CASTNPGAGELFF
TGCGCCAGCACCAATCCGGGGGCCGGGGAGCTGTTTTTT
>TRBV10-3|TRBJ1-2|NA|TRBD1
CAISSTGLGYGYTF
TGTGCCATCAGTTCGACAGGGCTCGGCTATGGCTACACCTTC
>TRBV27|TRBJ1-4|NA|NA
CASSYFYRANNEKLFF
TGTGCCAGCAGTTACTTCTACAGGGCGAACAATGAAAAACTGTTTTTT
>TRBV5-1|TRBJ1-4|NA|TRBD1
CASSLRGLGTNEKLFF
TGCGCCAGCAGCCTCAGGGGGCTTGGAACTAATGAAAAACTGTTTTTT
>TRBV5-1|TRBJ2-6|NA|NA
CASSLLYSFSSGANVLTF
TGCGCCAGCAGCTTGTTATACAGCTTCAGCTCTGGGGCCAACGTCCTGACTTTC
>TRBV29-1|TRBJ1-1|NA|NA
CSVGTVLNTEAFF
TGCAGCGTTGGGACAGTTCTTAACACTGAAGCTTTCTTT
>TRBV30|TRBJ1-1|NA|TRBD1
CASVGQGRGTEAFF
TGTGCCTCTGTGGGACAGGGGCGGGGCACTGAAGCTTTCTTT